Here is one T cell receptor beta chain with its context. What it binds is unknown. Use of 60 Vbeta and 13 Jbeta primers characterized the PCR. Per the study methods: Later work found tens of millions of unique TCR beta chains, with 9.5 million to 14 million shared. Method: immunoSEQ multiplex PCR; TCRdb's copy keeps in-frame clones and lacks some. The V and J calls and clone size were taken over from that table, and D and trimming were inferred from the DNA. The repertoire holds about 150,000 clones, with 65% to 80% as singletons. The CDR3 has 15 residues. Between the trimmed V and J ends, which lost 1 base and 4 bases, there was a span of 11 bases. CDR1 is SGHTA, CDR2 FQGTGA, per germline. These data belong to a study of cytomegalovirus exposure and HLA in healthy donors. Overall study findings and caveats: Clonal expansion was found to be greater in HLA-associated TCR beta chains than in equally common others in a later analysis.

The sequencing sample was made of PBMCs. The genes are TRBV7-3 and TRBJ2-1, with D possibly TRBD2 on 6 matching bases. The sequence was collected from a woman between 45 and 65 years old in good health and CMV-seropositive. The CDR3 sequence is CASSLSSGPYNEQFF. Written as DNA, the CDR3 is TGTGCCAGCAGCTTAAGTAGCGGACCGTACAATGAGCAGTTCTTC.